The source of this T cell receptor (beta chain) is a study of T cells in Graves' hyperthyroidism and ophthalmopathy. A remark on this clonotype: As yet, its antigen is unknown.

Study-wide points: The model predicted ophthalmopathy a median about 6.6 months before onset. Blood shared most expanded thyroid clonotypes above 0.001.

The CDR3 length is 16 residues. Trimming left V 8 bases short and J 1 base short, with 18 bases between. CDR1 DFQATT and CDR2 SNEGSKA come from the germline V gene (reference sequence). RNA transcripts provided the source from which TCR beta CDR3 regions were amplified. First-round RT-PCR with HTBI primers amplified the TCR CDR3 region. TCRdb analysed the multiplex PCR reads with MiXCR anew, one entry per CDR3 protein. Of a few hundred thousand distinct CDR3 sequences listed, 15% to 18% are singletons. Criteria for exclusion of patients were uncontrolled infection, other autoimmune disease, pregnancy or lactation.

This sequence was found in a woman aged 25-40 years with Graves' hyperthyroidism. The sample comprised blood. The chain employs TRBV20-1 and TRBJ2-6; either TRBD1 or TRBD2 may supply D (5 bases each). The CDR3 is CSLRRDLESGANVLTF. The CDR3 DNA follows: TGCAGTCTAAGACGGGACCTAGAATCTGGGGCCAACGTCCTGACTTTC.